This TCR beta chain is from a study of cytomegalovirus exposure and HLA in healthy donors. Study summary: A prior study identified 90 million to 120 million unique TCR beta sequences from about 179 million T cells.

Details on this clone: The antigen is unknown.

Study-level findings and limits: When a later analysis compared HLA-associated TCR beta chains with equally common others, the HLA-associated chains turned out to be more clonally expanded and to have lower generation probabilities. Productive status was seen about 90% or about 30% of the time for most TCR beta V segments in an earlier analysis. Reports showed the classifier diagnosing cytomegalovirus status with high specificity and sensitivity.

The PCR had 60 Vbeta and 13 Jbeta primers. TCRdb's table, derived via immunoSEQ multiplex PCR, lists solely in-frame clones and lacks some. The sample includes under 200,000 clones. The clonotype originates from a man aged 25-45 years in good health and CMV-seronegative. Sequenced material: PBMCs.

CDR3 in amino acids: CASSQGLADYNEQFF. CDR3 coding DNA: TGTGCCAGCAGCCAGGGACTAGCGGATTACAATGAGCAGTTCTTC. The genes are TRBV4-2 and TRBJ2-1, with 11 bases fitting TRBD2. Germline CDR1 reads LGHNA; CDR2 reads YNFKEQ. Trimming removed 3 bases from V and 4 bases from J; junction bases left unmatched: 2. This CDR3 is 15 amino acids long.